The 20 T cell receptor beta chains below come from one sample, sequenced in a study of shared clonotypes between healthy human individuals (TCRdb year 2020). The library was made by the immunoSEQ multiplex PCR assay. This is the immuneACCESS table as TCRdb keeps it, with only in-frame sequences that have V and J called. A part of the clones is gone; compared with another copy, unresolved V genes explain less than half, and the rest is unexplained. In this sample the table shows roughly 2.5 million clones, approximately 90% of which occur a single time. The top ten clones comprise roughly 0.15% of the sample. Sequences were obtained from naive CD4+ T cells sorted from blood. The sample's cell subset or site label is to be understood as: CD45RA+ positively selected. Source of these receptors: a man aged 18 to 29 in good health.

The chain uses TRBV19 and TRBJ2-1; 10 bases match TRBD1. CDR3 size: 16 residues. CDR1 is LNHDA and CDR2 is SQIVND in the germline V gene (reference sequence). The junction had 10 bases not matched to a gene; V was cut back by 5 bases and J by 6 bases. The CDR3 nucleotides are TGTGCCAGTAGTGCCTCGACAGGGGGCTGGGGCAATGAGCAGTTCTTC. It yields the protein CASSASTGGWGNEQFF.

The chain is built from TRBV7-2 and TRBJ2-3, with 7 bases identical to TRBD1. Germline lookup yields CDR1 SGHTA and CDR2 FQGNSA. Trimming cost V 1 base and J 2 bases; bases outside gene matches: 9. The CDR3 loop spans 17 amino acids. CDR3: CASSLVGTGAFTDTQYF. CDR3 bases: TGTGCCAGCAGCTTAGTAGGTACAGGGGCATTCACAGATACGCAGTATTTT. The complete variable domain, with remaining parts taken from reference TRBV7-2 and TRBJ2-3, reads GAGVSQSPSNKVTEKGKDVELRCDPISGHTALYWYRQSLGQGLEFLIYFQGNSAPDKSGLPSDRFSAERTGGSVSTLTIQRTQQEDSAVYLCASSLVGTGAFTDTQYFGPGTRLTVL.

The rearrangement joins TRBV19 to TRBJ1-2, with D possibly matching TRBD1 (5 bases). Between the trimmed V and J ends, which lost 1 base and 4 bases, there was a span of 10 bases. This CDR3 comprises 14 residues. CDR1 LNHDA and CDR2 SQIVND come from the germline V gene (reference sequence). The CDR3 DNA reads TGTGCCAGTAGTATAGGTCCGGGGACCTATGGCTACACCTTC. Translation: CASSIGPGTYGYTF.

J is TRBJ1-2 and V is TRBV5-4, with TRBD1 matching 9 bases. V shed 1 base, J shed 0 bases, and the junction held 4 bases outside the gene matches. Germline values: CDR1 SGHNT, CDR2 YYREEE (reference sequence). The CDR3 is made up of 16 amino acids. The CDR3 spells CASSLPGQGANYGYTF. The CDR3 DNA sequence: TGTGCCAGCAGCTTGCCGGGACAGGGAGCTAACTATGGCTACACCTTC.

The V gene is TRBV5-6, the J gene TRBJ2-1; D gene ambiguous. This CDR3 comprises 11 residues. Per germline, CDR1 SGHDT and CDR2 YYEEEE. The germline V and J ends were trimmed by 3 bases and 7 bases, with 5 bases remaining between them. CDR3 coding DNA: TGTGCCAGCAGCTCGATTAATGAGCAGTTCTTC. Protein product: CASSSINEQFF.

J is TRBJ1-1 and V is TRBV19; no definite D call. The ends were cut back, 5 bases at V and 4 bases at J, with 11 bases in the middle. The CDR3 length is 13 residues. The germline CDR1 and CDR2 sequences are LNHDA and SQIVND (reference sequence). CDR3 protein: CASSEQYGTEAFF. CDR3 nucleotides: TGTGCCAGTAGTGAACAGTATGGCACTGAAGCTTTCTTT.

V is TRBV4-1 and J is TRBJ2-1, with 10 bases identical to TRBD2. CDR3 length equals 20 residues. CDR1 and CDR2 from the germline V gene are MGHRA and YSYEKL. Trimming cost V 1 base and J 0 bases; bases outside gene matches: 12. The CDR3 nucleotides are TGCGCCAGCAGCCAAGTTTACCAGCGGGGGGGCCGGGGCTCCTACAATGAGCAGTTCTTC. This codes for CASSQVYQRGGRGSYNEQFF.

The chain employs TRBV11-2 and TRBJ2-5; 7 bases are a match to TRBD2. The ends lost 6 bases at V and 5 bases at J; junction bases unmatched: 6. The germline V gene has CDR1 SGHAT and CDR2 FQNNGV. The CDR3 runs 13 residues. CDR3 sequence reads: CASSWVGGETQYF. Written as DNA, the CDR3 is TGTGCCAGCAGTTGGGTGGGAGGGGAGACCCAGTACTTC.

This chain joins TRBV23-1 and TRBJ1-5, with a weak D call TRBD1 (6 bases). TRBV23-1 is an open reading frame whose function is uncertain. This CDR3 contains 15 residues. The V and J ends lost 9 bases and 3 bases respectively, with 18 bases between them. The CDR3 nucleotides read TGCGCCAGGGCGACAGGAGGGGAGGACAATCAGCCCCAGCATTTT. It is translated as CARATGGEDNQPQHF.

This clone was detected only once. J is TRBJ1-3 and V is TRBV6-1, with D maybe TRBD1 (6 bases). The ends were cut back, 3 bases at V and 0 bases at J, with 9 bases in the middle. The CDR3 has 15 residues. The germline V gene encodes CDR1 MNHNS and CDR2 SASEGT. The CDR3 is CASSDQGSSGNTIYF. CDR3 in DNA: TGTGCCAGCAGTGATCAGGGGAGCTCTGGAAACACCATATATTTT.

This clone was seen only once. The chain recombines TRBV18 with TRBJ2-5; D is ambiguous. V lost 6 bases and J lost 2, with 16 bases in between. The CDR3 has 15 residues. Germline CDR1 reads KGHSH; CDR2 reads LQKENI. The CDR3 reads CASSPRRVSQETQYF. The CDR3 DNA sequence: TGTGCCAGCTCGCCGAGACGAGTCTCGCAAGAGACCCAGTACTTC.

As to this clone: Other DNA sequences in this sample translate to the same CDR3. CDR3 amino acids: CAWSRGNYGYTF. The CDR3 region has the DNA TGTGCCTGGAGTAGGGGTAACTATGGCTACACCTTC. The chain recombines TRBV30 with TRBJ1-2; D possibly corresponds to TRBD1 (5 bases). The CDR3 totals 12 residues. The V end was cut by 2 bases, the J end by 1 base, with 5 bases between. The V gene's germline CDR1 is GTSNPN and CDR2 SVGIG (reference sequence).

The chain has TRBV6-1 and TRBJ1-2; weak D call: TRBD1 (5 bases). CDR1 MNHNS and CDR2 SASEGT come from the germline V gene. V lost 1 base, J lost 4 bases, and 19 bases lay in between. This CDR3 has 17 residues. CDR3 DNA sequence: TGTGCCAGCAGTGAAGTGGGAAGGGGTGGTGGAGGCTATGGCTACACCTTC. Translation: CASSEVGRGGGGYGYTF.

The chain combines TRBV11-2 with TRBJ2-2, with 7 bases aligning to TRBD1. The CDR3 has 15 amino acids. V lost 2 bases, J lost 5 bases, and 5 bases stayed unmatched. Germline-derived CDR1 and CDR2 are SGHAT and FQNNGV. CDR3 amino acids: CASSLFTGATGELFF. DNA of the CDR3: TGTGCCAGCAGCTTATTTACAGGGGCTACCGGGGAGCTGTTTTTT.

The chain joins TRBV28 to TRBJ1-2; D may be TRBD1 (5 bases). Germline V gene data show CDR1 as MDHEN and CDR2 as SYDVKM. The CDR3 sequence is 11 residues long. The ends were cut back, 5 bases at V and 8 bases at J, with 9 bases in the middle. DNA of the CDR3: TGTGCCAGCAGTCGGGGGAGCGGCTACACCTTC. The encoded protein is CASSRGSGYTF.

The chain combines TRBV15 with TRBJ2-5; 8 bases fit TRBD2. Trimming removed 5 bases from V and 3 bases from J; junction bases left unmatched: 5. Germline CDR1 is LNHNV and CDR2 is YYDKDF (reference sequence). This CDR3 is 14 amino acids long. CDR3 in DNA: TGTGCCACCAGCGGCGGGGGGACGGAAGAGACCCAGTACTTC. It translates to CATSGGGTEETQYF.

This chain joins TRBV9 and TRBJ2-3, with TRBD2 identical over 11 bases. The J segment lost 0 bases and the V segment lost 4 bases, leaving 4 bases of the junction unmatched. In germline, CDR1 is SGDLS, CDR2 YYNGEE. The CDR3 consists of 16 residues. Written as DNA, the CDR3 is TGTGCCAGCAGCTTCGGGACTAGCGGAAGCACAGATACGCAGTATTTT. This gives the protein CASSFGTSGSTDTQYF.

The rearrangement uses TRBV6-1 and TRBJ2-1, with a tentative D call TRBD2 (5 bases). The germline CDR1 and CDR2 sequences are MNHNS and SASEGT. This CDR3 is 15 amino acids long. V was shortened by 9 bases and J by 4 bases, with 19 bases between the two germline ends. The CDR3 here is CASSEGSRRYNEQFF. The DNA of the CDR3 is TGTGCCAGTTCCGAAGGGAGCAGGAGATACAATGAGCAGTTCTTC.

V gene TRBV29-1 combines with J gene TRBJ2-7; a possible D gene is TRBD2 (5 bases). CDR3 size: 15 residues. Germline loops: CDR1 SQVTM, CDR2 ANQGSEA. The ends were cut back, 1 base at V and 3 bases at J, with 16 bases in the middle. DNA for the CDR3: TGCAGCGTTGAAGGCGCGATGAACGGGATCTACGAGCAGTACTTC. This gives the protein CSVEGAMNGIYEQYF.

The rearrangement links TRBV5-6 to TRBJ1-3, with TRBD1 as a possible D gene (5 bases). The CDR3 length is 15 residues. Germline V gene sequence: CDR1 SGHDT, CDR2 YYEEEE. Trimming shortened V by 4 bases and J by 0 bases, and 11 bases separated the two germline ends. In DNA form, the CDR3 reads TGTGCCAGCAGCCCGGGACCGAGCTCTGGAAACACCATATATTTT. Translation: CASSPGPSSGNTIYF.